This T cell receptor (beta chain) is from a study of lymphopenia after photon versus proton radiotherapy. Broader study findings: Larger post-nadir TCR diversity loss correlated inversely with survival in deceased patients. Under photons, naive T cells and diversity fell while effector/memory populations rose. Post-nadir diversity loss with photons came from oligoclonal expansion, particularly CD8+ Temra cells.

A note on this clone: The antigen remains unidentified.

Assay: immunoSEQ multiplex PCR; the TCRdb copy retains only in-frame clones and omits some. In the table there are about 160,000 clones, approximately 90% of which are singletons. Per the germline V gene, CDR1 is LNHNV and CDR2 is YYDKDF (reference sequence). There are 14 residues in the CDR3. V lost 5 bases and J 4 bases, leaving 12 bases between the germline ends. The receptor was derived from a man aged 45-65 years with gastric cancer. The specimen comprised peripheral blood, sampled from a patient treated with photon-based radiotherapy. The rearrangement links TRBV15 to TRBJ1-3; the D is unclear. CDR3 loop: CATSETGSGNTIYF. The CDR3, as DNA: TGTGCCACCAGCGAAACGGGAAGCGGAAACACCATATATTTT.